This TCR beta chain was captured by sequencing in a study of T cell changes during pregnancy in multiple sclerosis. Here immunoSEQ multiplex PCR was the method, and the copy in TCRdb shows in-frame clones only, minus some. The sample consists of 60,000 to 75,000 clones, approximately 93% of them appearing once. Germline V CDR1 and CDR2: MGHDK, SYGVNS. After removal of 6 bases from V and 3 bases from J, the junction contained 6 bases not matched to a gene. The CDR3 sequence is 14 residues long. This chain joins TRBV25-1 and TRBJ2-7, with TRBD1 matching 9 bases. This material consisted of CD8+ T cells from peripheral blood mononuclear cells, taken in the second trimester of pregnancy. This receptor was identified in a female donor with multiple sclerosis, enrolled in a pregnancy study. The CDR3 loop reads CASSYGTGIYEQYF. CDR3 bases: TGTGCCAGCAGCTATGGGACAGGGATCTACGAGCAGTACTTC.